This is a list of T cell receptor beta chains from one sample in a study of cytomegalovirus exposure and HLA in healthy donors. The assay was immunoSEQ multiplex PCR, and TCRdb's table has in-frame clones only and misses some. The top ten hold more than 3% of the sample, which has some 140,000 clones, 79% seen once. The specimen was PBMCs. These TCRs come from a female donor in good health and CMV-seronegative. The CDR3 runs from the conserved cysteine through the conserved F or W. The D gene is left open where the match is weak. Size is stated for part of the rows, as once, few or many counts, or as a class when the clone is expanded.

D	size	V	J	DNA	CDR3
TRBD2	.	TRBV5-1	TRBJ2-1	TGCGCCAGCAGCCTAGGCCTTCTAGCGGGGGGGCACAATGAGCAGTTCTTC	CASSLGLLAGGHNEQFF
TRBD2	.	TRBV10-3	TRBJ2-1	TGTGCCATCAGGGAGCGGGGCAATGAGCAGTTCTTC	CAIRERGNEQFF
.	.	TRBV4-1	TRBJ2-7	TGCGCCAGCAGCCAAAGTAGTGCGGGAACTTACGAGCAGTACTTC	CASSQSSAGTYEQYF
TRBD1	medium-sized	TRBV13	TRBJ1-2	TGTGCCAGCAGCTTTCAGGGACAGGGAGGCTACACCTTC	CASSFQGQGGYTF
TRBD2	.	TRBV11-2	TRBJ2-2	TGTGCCAGCAGCTTTCGGGGGGCGAACACCGGGGAGCTGTTTTTT	CASSFRGANTGELFF
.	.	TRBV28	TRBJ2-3	TGTGCCAGCAGTTTCCGCCCGACTTTCAATACGCAGTATTTT	CASSFRPTFNTQYF
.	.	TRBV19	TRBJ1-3	TGTGCCAGTAGTATTGGAGGGGCGCGTGGAAACACCATATATTTT	CASSIGGARGNTIYF
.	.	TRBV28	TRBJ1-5	TGTGCCAGCAGTCCCCTATATCAGCCCCAGCATTTT	CASSPLYQPQHF
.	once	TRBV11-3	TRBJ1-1	TGTGCCAGCAGCTTAGGCCCAGGGGAGATTAGCACTGAAGCTTTCTTT	CASSLGPGEISTEAFF
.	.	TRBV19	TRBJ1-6	TGTGCCAGTAGCCGACTTTCCACTAAAAATATTTCACCCCTCCACTTT	CASSRLSTKNISPLHF
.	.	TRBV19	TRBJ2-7	TGTGCCAGTAGTATCCCAAACTCCTACGAGCAGTACTTC	CASSIPNSYEQYF
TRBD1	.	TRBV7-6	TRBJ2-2	TGTGCCAGCAGAACCGGGACAGGGGCCATCGGGGAGCTGTTTTTT	CASRTGTGAIGELFF
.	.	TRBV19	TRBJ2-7	TGTGCCAGTAGTCCCCCCAGGGAAACAGGCTCCTACGAGCAGTACTTC	CASSPPRETGSYEQYF
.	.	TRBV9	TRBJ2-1	TGTGCCAGCAGTCGCGTAGCGTATAGTGAGCAGTTCTTC	CASSRVAYSEQFF
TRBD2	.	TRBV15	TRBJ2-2	TGTGCCACCGGGGGACTAGCGTCTGTCAGGGAGCTGTTTTTT	CATGGLASVRELFF
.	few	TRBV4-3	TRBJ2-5	TGCGCCAGCAGCCAAGATGAGTCAGGTCGCGGGCAAGAGACCCAGTACTTC	CASSQDESGRGQETQYF
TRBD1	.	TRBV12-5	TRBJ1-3	TGTGCTAGTGGTTGGGGACGGGACAGAACCTCTGGAAACACCATATATTTT	CASGWGRDRTSGNTIYF
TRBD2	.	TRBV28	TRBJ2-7	TGTGCCAGCGAACGGACTAGCGGGGGCTCCTACGAGCAGTACTTC	CASERTSGGSYEQYF
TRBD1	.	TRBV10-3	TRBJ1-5	TGTGCCATCAGTGAGACAGGGGTCGGTCAGCCCCAGCATTTT	CAISETGVGQPQHF
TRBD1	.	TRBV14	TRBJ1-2	TGTGCCAGCAGTCGCGTCCATGGGACAGGGGCGAAACCTAACTATGGCTACACCTTC	CASSRVHGTGAKPNYGYTF
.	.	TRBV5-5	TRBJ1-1	TGTGCCAGCAGCTTGGAGCCGAACACTGAAGCTTTCTTT	CASSLEPNTEAFF
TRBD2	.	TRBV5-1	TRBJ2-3	TGCGCCAGCAGCTTGTACGGGACTAGCGGCACAGATACGCAGTATTTT	CASSLYGTSGTDTQYF
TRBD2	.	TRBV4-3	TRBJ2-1	TGCGCCAGCAGCCAAGACCTACTAGCGTTCAATGAGCAGTTCTTC	CASSQDLLAFNEQFF
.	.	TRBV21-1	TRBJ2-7	TGTGCCAGCAGCGGCCCTTGGGCTAGCGGGGGTTACGAGCAGTACTTC	CASSGPWASGGYEQYF
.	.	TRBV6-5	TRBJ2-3	TGTGCCAGCAACCGACGGGGGATTAGCACAGATACGCAGTATTTT	CASNRRGISTDTQYF
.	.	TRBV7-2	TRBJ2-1	TGTGCCAGCAGCTTAATTAAGGGAGTAGGGGGGCAGTTCTTC	CASSLIKGVGGQFF
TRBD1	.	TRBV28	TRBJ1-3	TGTGCCAGCAGTTCCCCGGACAGGTGGGGGGGAAACACCATATATTTT	CASSSPDRWGGNTIYF
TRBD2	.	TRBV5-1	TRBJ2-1	TGCGCCAGCAGCTTGGGCCCTAGCGGGAGCAATGAGCAGTTCTTC	CASSLGPSGSNEQFF
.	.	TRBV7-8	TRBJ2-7	TGTGCCAGCATGCAGGGGGGTCCCAACTACGAGCAGTACTTC	CASMQGGPNYEQYF
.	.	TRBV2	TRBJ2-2	TGTGCCAGCAGTGTTCGGGGAAACACCGGGGAGCTGTTTTTT	CASSVRGNTGELFF
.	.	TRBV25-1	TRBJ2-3	TGTGCCAGCAGTGAATATGAAAATAGCGTTACAGATACGCAGTATTTT	CASSEYENSVTDTQYF
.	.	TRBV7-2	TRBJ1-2	TGTGCCAGCAGCGGGAGGTCCGACTACACCTTC	CASSGRSDYTF
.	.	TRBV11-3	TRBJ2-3	TGTGCCAGCAGCTTAGTCTCTAGCACAGATACGCAGTATTTT	CASSLVSSTDTQYF
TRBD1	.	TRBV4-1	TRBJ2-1	TGCGCCAGCAGCCACCCGGGACAGGGGGTTTGGGAGCAGTTCTTC	CASSHPGQGVWEQFF
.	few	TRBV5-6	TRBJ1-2	TGTGCCAGCAGCTCGCCTTGGGCAGGGCCAAACTATGGCTACACCTTC	CASSSPWAGPNYGYTF
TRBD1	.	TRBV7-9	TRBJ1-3	TGTGCCAGCAGGGAGACAGGGGGAAACACCATATATTTT	CASRETGGNTIYF
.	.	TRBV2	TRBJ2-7	TGTGCCAGCAGTGAAGGGGCAGCCGCCTCCTACGAGCAGTACTTC	CASSEGAAASYEQYF
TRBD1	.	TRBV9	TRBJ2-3	TGTGCCAGCAGCCCCCGGGACAGAAACACAGATACGCAGTATTTT	CASSPRDRNTDTQYF
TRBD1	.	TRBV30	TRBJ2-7	TGTGCCTGGACAGGGGGCTCCTACGAGCAGTACTTC	CAWTGGSYEQYF
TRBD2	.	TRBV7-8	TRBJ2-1	TGTGCCAGCACCCCGGGGCTAGCGGCTTACAATGAGCAGTTCTTC	CASTPGLAAYNEQFF
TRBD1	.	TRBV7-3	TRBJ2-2	TGTGCCAGCAGCTCCGGACAGGACGGGGAGCTGTTTTTT	CASSSGQDGELFF
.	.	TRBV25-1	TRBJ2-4	TGTGCCAGCAGTAGGGGATTGGCCAAAAACATTCAGTACTTC	CASSRGLAKNIQYF
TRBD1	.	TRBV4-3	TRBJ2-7	TGCGCCAGCAGCCAAGTGGGACAGGGGATCCACGAGCAGTACTTC	CASSQVGQGIHEQYF
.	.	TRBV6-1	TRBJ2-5	TGTGCCAGCAGTGAAGCGGACAGAGTGCAAGAGACCCAGTACTTC	CASSEADRVQETQYF
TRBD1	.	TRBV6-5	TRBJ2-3	TGTGCCAGCAGGCCCGAGACAGGGGCGGATACGCAGTATTTT	CASRPETGADTQYF
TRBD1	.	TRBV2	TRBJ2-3	TGTGCCAGCAGTGGGGACAGTTACTATACGCAGTATTTT	CASSGDSYYTQYF
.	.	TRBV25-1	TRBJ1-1	TGTGCCAGCAGTGAATACGTAGGAGGCCTAAAAGCTTTCTTT	CASSEYVGGLKAFF
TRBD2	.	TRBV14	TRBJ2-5	TGTGCCAGCAGCCAAGATTGGGCGGGAGGGGCAGAGACCCAGTACTTC	CASSQDWAGGAETQYF
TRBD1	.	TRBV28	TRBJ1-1	TGTGCCAGCAGCTCAACAGGGGAAGAGTATCCGGACACTGAAGCTTTCTTT	CASSSTGEEYPDTEAFF
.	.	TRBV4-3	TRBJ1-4	TGCGCCAGCAGCCCCGGAGGGCCCTCACATGAAAAACTGTTTTTT	CASSPGGPSHEKLFF
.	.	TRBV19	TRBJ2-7	TGTGCCAGTAGTAACATGTACGAGCAGTACTTC	CASSNMYEQYF
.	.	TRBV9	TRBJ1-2	TGTGCCAGCAGCGTAGGCCTGTCCAGGGGCGATGGCTACACCTTC	CASSVGLSRGDGYTF
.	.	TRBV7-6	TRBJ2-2	TGTGCCAGCAGCCTCGGACTGATGAACACCGGGGAGCTGTTTTTT	CASSLGLMNTGELFF
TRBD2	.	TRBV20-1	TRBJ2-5	TGCAGTGCCGAGCGGGGAGAGACCCAGTACTTC	CSAERGETQYF
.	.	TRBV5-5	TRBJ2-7	TGTGCCAGCAGCTTGGCCGTATACGAGCAGTACTTC	CASSLAVYEQYF